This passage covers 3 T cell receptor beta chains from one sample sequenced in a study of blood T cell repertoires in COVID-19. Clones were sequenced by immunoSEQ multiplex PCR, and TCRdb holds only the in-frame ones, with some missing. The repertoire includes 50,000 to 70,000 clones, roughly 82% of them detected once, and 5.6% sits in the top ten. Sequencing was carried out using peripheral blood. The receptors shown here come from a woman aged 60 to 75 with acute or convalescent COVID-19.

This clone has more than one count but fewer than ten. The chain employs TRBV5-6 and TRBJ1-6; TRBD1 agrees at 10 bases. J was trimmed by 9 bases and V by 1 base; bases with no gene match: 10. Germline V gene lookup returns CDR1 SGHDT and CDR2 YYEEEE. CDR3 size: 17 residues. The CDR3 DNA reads TGTGCCAGCAGCTTGATGTGCGGGACAGGGGTTTGTTCACCCCTCCACTTT. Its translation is CASSLMCGTGVCSPLHF.

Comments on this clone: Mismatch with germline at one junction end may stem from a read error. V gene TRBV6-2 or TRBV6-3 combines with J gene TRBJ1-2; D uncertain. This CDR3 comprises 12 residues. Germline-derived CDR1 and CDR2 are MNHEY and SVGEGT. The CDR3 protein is CASSPPRVHFSF. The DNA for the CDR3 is TGTGCCAGCAGTCCCCCTCGGGTCCACTTCTCCTTC.

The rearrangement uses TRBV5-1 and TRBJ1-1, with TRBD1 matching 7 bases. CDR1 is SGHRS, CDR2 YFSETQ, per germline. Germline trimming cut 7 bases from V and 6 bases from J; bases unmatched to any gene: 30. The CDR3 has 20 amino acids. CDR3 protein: CASLPKPRQGRGTRDPEAFF. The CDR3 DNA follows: TGCGCCAGCTTACCAAAACCCCGACAGGGAAGGGGAACTCGAGACCCTGAAGCTTTCTTT.